One and the same sample provided the 18 T cell receptor beta chains below, sequenced in a study of shared clonotypes between healthy human individuals. TCRdb keeps only in-frame clones here, not all; method: immunoSEQ multiplex PCR. The table lists under 600,000 clones, around three quarters of them singletons, with around 11% in the top ten. Sequenced input: PBMCs. The receptors shown here come from a woman in her 40s in good health. Some clones in this sample may be carry-over from other donors' samples.

The chain combines TRBV6-6 with TRBJ1-2; D possibly corresponds to TRBD1 (5 bases). Trimming left V 0 bases short and J 5 bases short, with 13 bases between. This CDR3 has 15 residues. Germline CDR1 MNHNY, CDR2 SVGAGI (reference sequence). In DNA form, the CDR3 reads TGTGCCAGCAGTTACTCGAATAGACAGAAGTATGGCTACACCTTC. Residues: CASSYSNRQKYGYTF.

This clone was seen more than once but under ten times. The rearrangement joins TRBV2 to TRBJ2-2, with 9 bases that match TRBD1. Germline V gives CDR1 SNHLY, CDR2 FYNNEI. The CDR3 has 15 amino acids. The ends lost 6 bases at V and 5 bases at J; junction bases unmatched: 7. The CDR3 region has the DNA TGTGCCAGCAGACCCGGGACAGGGAGGACCGGGGAGCTGTTTTTT. This encodes CASRPGTGRTGELFF.

As concerns this clone: This sequence is one base from a far larger clone and is likely a read error. The sample holds other DNA sequences that translate to the same CDR3. This chain connects TRBV2 to TRBJ2-2; possible D gene TRBD2, 5 bases. This CDR3 contains 15 residues. The V gene's germline CDR1 is SNHLY and CDR2 FYNNEI. CDR3 in DNA: TGTGCTAGCAGTCCACCAGCAGCCGGGGCCGGGGAGCTGTTTTTT. Its protein product is CASSPPAAGAGELFF.

This chain connects TRBV27 to TRBJ2-3; 7 nucleotides agree with TRBD1. Germline V gene sequence: CDR1 MNHEY, CDR2 SMNVEV (reference sequence). The length of the CDR3 is 14 residues. V was pared by 6 bases and J by 4 bases, with 7 bases of the junction left unmatched. CDR3 in amino acids: CASSPGQIPDTQYF. For the CDR3, the DNA is TGTGCCAGCAGCCCGGGACAGATCCCAGATACGCAGTATTTT.

This clone was observed a single time. This chain joins TRBV10-3 and TRBJ2-1; possible D gene TRBD1, 5 bases. The CDR3 extends over 14 amino acids. Deletions cut 5 bases from V and 3 bases from J, with 11 bases between. The V gene's germline CDR1 is ENHRY and CDR2 SYGVKD. The CDR3 loop reads CAISSEGDYNEQFF. CDR3 in DNA: TGTGCCATCAGTTCCGAAGGGGACTACAATGAGCAGTTCTTC.

This clone has a single count. The chain employs TRBV5-4 and TRBJ2-5; 9 bases map to TRBD2. V gave up 3 bases and J gave up 2 bases; unmatched junction bases: 8. CDR3 length: 16 amino acids. Germline CDR1 and CDR2: SGHNT and YYREEE (reference sequence). CDR3 region: CASSSPLAGYQETQYF. The CDR3 DNA reads TGTGCCAGCAGCTCCCCTCTAGCGGGGTATCAAGAGACCCAGTACTTC. Full variable domain (rest looked up from reference TRBV5-4 and TRBJ2-5): ETGVTQSPTHLIKTRGQQVTLRCSSQSGHNTVSWYQQALGQGPQFIFQYYREEENGRGNFPPRFSGLQFPNYSSELNVNALELDDSALYLCASSSPLAGYQETQYFGPGTRLLVL.

The chain couples TRBV19 to TRBJ1-1, with 7 bases aligning to TRBD1. J was trimmed by 4 bases and V by 8 bases; bases with no gene match: 7. CDR1 and CDR2 (germline): LNHDA, SQIVND (reference sequence). The CDR3 has 13 amino acids. DNA of the CDR3: TGTGCCAGTGGCGACAGGGTCCGCACTGAAGCTTTCTTT. Residues: CASGDRVRTEAFF.

This clone showed up just a few times. This chain links TRBV6-1 with TRBJ2-1, with a possible D match to TRBD1 (5 bases). Germline V CDR1 and CDR2: MNHNS, SASEGT. The length of the CDR3 is 14 residues. The V end was cut by 3 bases, the J end by 9 bases, with 15 bases between. The CDR3 bases are TGTGCCAGCAGTGACCCTCGGCCGCAGGGTGAGCAGTTCTTC. Protein product: CASSDPRPQGEQFF.

The CDR3 sequence: CASSPPLTEETQYF. Written as DNA, the CDR3 is TGTGCCAGCTCACCACCGTTAACTGAGGAGACCCAGTACTTC. This sequence joins TRBV18 and TRBJ2-5; D is ambiguous. The V end was cut by 0 bases, the J end by 5 bases, with 10 bases between. Germline V gene lookup returns CDR1 KGHSH and CDR2 LQKENI. This CDR3 is 14 amino acids long.

This clone was recorded a few times. The chain has TRBV29-1 and TRBJ2-3; D remains unclear. The germline V gene encodes CDR1 SQVTM and CDR2 ANQGSEA. The germline V and J ends were trimmed by 2 bases and 0 bases, with 3 bases remaining between them. The CDR3 spans 12 residues. In DNA form, the CDR3 reads TGCAGCGTTGAACTCAGCACAGATACGCAGTATTTT. Protein: CSVELSTDTQYF.

V is TRBV2 and J is TRBJ2-5; 9 positions match TRBD2. CDR3 length equals 15 residues. Germline CDR1 and CDR2: SNHLY and FYNNEI. V shed 3 bases, J shed 5 bases, and the junction held 7 bases outside the gene matches. The chain's CDR3 is CASSEGGRARETQYF. CDR3 nucleotide sequence: TGTGCCAGCAGTGAGGGCGGGAGGGCCAGGGAGACCCAGTACTTC.

This clone was seen a few times. The J gene is TRBJ2-2, the V gene TRBV6-5, with no clear D. The CDR3 consists of 12 residues. V lost 0 bases to trimming and J lost 8 bases, with 4 bases between them. Germline CDR1 reads MNHEY; CDR2 reads SVGAGI. CDR3 protein: CASSYSAGELFF. CDR3 sequence (DNA): TGTGCCAGCAGTTACTCGGCTGGGGAGCTGTTTTTT.

This chain connects TRBV19 to TRBJ2-7; D possibly uses TRBD1 or TRBD2 (5 bases each). Deletions cut 3 bases from V and 4 bases from J, with 16 bases between. Germline CDR1 and CDR2: LNHDA and SQIVND (reference sequence). The CDR3 runs 15 residues. Here the CDR3 reads CASSMAWDRPYEQYF. The CDR3 region has the DNA TGTGCCAGTAGTATGGCCTGGGACCGCCCTTACGAGCAGTACTTC.

V and J are TRBV19 and TRBJ1-5; 8 bases match TRBD1. The CDR3 length is 16 residues. V shed 4 bases, J shed 6 bases, and the junction held 11 bases outside the gene matches. The germline CDR1 and CDR2 sequences are LNHDA and SQIVND (reference sequence). The CDR3, as DNA: TGTGCCAGTAGTAGGGATCCGTCGCAGGGGGCTCAGCCCCAGCATTTT. Translated, it gives CASSRDPSQGAQPQHF.

The chain joins TRBV7-6 to TRBJ1-2; the D gene is possibly TRBD1 (5 bases). The CDR3 is 14 residues long. V gave up 1 base and J gave up 2 bases, with 8 bases separating them. The germline CDR1 and CDR2 sequences are SGHVS and FNYEAQ. The CDR3: CASSLVRGNYGYTF. Here the CDR3 DNA reads TGTGCCAGCAGCTTAGTTCGGGGGAACTATGGCTACACCTTC.

The rearrangement joins TRBV11-2 to TRBJ2-1; 7 bases fit TRBD2. The V gene's germline CDR1 is SGHAT and CDR2 FQNNGV. The V gene end was trimmed by 1 base and the J gene end by 6 bases; junction bases not matched to a gene: 12. The CDR3 contains 17 residues. CDR3 DNA sequence: TGTGCCAGCAGCTTAGGCGTGGCTAGCGGAGGCCCCAATGAGCAGTTCTTC. Amino acids: CASSLGVASGGPNEQFF.

This sequence joins TRBV19 and TRBJ1-5, with 7 bases fitting TRBD1. The V gene's germline CDR1 is LNHDA and CDR2 SQIVND (reference sequence). J was trimmed by 2 bases and V by 9 bases; bases with no gene match: 10. The CDR3 has 15 residues. The CDR3 here is CASHQGGAGNQPQHF. The DNA for the CDR3 is TGTGCCAGCCACCAGGGGGGGGCTGGCAATCAGCCCCAGCATTTT.

V usage is TRBV7-9 and J usage is TRBJ2-2; 7 nucleotides agree with TRBD2. Germline CDR1 reads SEHNR; CDR2 reads FQNEAQ (reference sequence). J was trimmed by 2 bases and V by 5 bases; bases with no gene match: 5. The CDR3 has 15 residues. The CDR3 spells CASSAGTTNTGELFF. The CDR3 bases are TGTGCCAGCAGCGCCGGGACTACCAACACCGGGGAGCTGTTTTTT.